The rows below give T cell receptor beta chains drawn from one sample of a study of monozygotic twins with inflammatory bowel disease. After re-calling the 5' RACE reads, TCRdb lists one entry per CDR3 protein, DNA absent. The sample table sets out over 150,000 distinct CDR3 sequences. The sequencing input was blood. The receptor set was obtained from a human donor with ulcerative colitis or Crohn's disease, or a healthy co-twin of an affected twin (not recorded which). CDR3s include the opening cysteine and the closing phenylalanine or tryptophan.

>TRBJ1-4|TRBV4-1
CASSQGFGRGRTNEKLFF
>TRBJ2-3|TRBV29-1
CSVRGGTLLTQYF
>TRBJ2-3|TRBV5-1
CASSAGTGTDTQYF
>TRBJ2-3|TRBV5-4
CASSLGAREGTDTQYF
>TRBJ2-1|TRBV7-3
CASSFGYDYNEQFF
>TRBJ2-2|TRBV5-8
CASSFGGDDTGELFF
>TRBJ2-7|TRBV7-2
CASSLRRDRAYEQYF
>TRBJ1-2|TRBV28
CASSSSGSNYGYTF
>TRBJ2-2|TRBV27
CASTMFRNTGELFF
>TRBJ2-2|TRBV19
CASSIVFGTGELFF
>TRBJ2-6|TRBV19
CASSIGSRSSGANVLTF
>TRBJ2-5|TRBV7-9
CASSLGVAGGLETQYF
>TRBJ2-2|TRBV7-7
CASSLSGQGSRTGELFF
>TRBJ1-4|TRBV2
CASSPQGSSTLFF
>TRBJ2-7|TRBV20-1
CSARESAGGYEQYF
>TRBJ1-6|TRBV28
CASSLYGYPNSAPLHF
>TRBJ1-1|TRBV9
CASSTLVGGDTEAFF
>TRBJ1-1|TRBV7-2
CASSSTRGVLRAFF
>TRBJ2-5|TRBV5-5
CASSLLRYENQETQYF
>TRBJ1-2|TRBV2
CASSEERVNGYTF
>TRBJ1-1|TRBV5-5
CASSLTVSYTEAFF
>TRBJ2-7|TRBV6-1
CASNPRIAGEDEQYF
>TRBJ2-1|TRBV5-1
CASSLAQENNEQFF
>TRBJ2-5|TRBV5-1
CASSLETVGETQYF
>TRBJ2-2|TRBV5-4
CASSLGQETGELFF
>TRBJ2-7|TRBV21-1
CASSNGGGHPYEQYF
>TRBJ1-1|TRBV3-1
CASSQDARLTGVAEAFF
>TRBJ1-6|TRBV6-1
CASRPQVEDNSPLHF
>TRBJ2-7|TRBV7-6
CASSLRVGREQYF
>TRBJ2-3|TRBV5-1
CASSSRDVGTDTQYF
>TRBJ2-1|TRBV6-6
CASSYSQSQFF
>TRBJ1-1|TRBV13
CASSQGRGEAFF
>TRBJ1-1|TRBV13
CASSLAGNTEAFF
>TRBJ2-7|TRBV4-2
CASSPLTFADEQYF
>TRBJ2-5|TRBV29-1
CSGGTSGSSETQYF